Listed below are T cell receptor beta chains from one sample, sequenced in a study of blood T cell repertoires in COVID-19. Generated by immunoSEQ multiplex PCR, the TCRdb table keeps only in-frame clones and is missing some. The data contain about 62,000 clones, 80% to 90% of them singletons. The sequenced sample consisted of peripheral blood. These receptors were collected from a woman aged 55 to 70 with COVID-19, enrolled during active disease. The CDR3 runs from the conserved cysteine through the conserved F or W. A D gene is named only where the DNA matches it firmly. Only some rows state a clone size, as once, few, many or a class for expanded clones.

cdr3_nt	cdr3_aa	j_call	d_call	clone_size	v_call
TGTGCCAGCTCACGGGACACCCTTAGCAATCAGCCCCAGCATTTT	CASSRDTLSNQPQHF	TRBJ1-5	-	-	TRBV6-5
TGTGCCAGCAGTCGGGACTTGAGGACCGGGGAGCTGTTTTTT	CASSRDLRTGELFF	TRBJ2-2	-	-	TRBV6-2/TRBV6-3
TGTGCCAGCAGTTTATCGCGGACCGGGGAGCTGTTTTTT	CASSLSRTGELFF	TRBJ2-2	-	-	TRBV12-3/TRBV12-4
TGTGCCAGCAGTGAAAACAGGGGAAATCAGCCCCAGCATTTT	CASSENRGNQPQHF	TRBJ1-5	TRBD1	-	TRBV2
TGTGCCAGTAGTAAGTCAGGCCTCACCGGGGAGCTGTTTTTT	CASSKSGLTGELFF	TRBJ2-2	-	-	TRBV19
TGCGCCAGCAGCCAAGATTGGGCAGGGGATAATTCACCCCTCCACTTT	CASSQDWAGDNSPLHF	TRBJ1-6	-	-	TRBV4-3
TGTGCCAGTAGTATCGGCGGCCGCTTGGGTGAGCAGTTCTTC	CASSIGGRLGEQFF	TRBJ2-1	-	-	TRBV19
TGTGCCAGCAGCAACGGACAAACCAACTATGGCTACACCTTC	CASSNGQTNYGYTF	TRBJ1-2	-	-	TRBV5-8
TGTGCCAGCAGGTTATTAGAGGCGACCACAGATACGCAGTATTTT	CASRLLEATTDTQYF	TRBJ2-3	-	-	TRBV9
TGTGCCAGCAGCTTATCGGGGGGGTTCACAGATACGCAGTATTTT	CASSLSGGFTDTQYF	TRBJ2-3	TRBD2	-	TRBV7-9
TGTGCCAGCAGCTTGAGCCCTTTGAGGACTGAAGCTTTCTTT	CASSLSPLRTEAFF	TRBJ1-1	-	-	TRBV11-3
TGTGCCAGCAGTTACCCCGGGACACAATCCTACGAGCAGTACTTC	CASSYPGTQSYEQYF	TRBJ2-7	-	-	TRBV6-5
TGTGCCAGCAGTTACTCGATCGGGGTTGGCTACACCTTC	CASSYSIGVGYTF	TRBJ1-2	-	-	TRBV6-5
TGCGCCAGCAGCCAGACCGGGACAGGGACCTACGAGCAGTACTTC	CASSQTGTGTYEQYF	TRBJ2-7	TRBD1	-	TRBV4-3
TGTGCCACCAGTGATTACCCTATGTATGGCTACACCTTC	CATSDYPMYGYTF	TRBJ1-2	-	-	TRBV24-1
TGTGCCAGCAGTTACAACGGGGGACAGGAGCAGCCCCAGCATTTT	CASSYNGGQEQPQHF	TRBJ1-5	TRBD1	-	TRBV6-6
TGTGCCAGCAGCTTAGAAGGGGTTGCTGGCTACACCTTC	CASSLEGVAGYTF	TRBJ1-2	-	-	TRBV7-2
TGTGCCAGTAGCAGGGACAGGGTCGATAATCAGCCCCAGCATTTT	CASSRDRVDNQPQHF	TRBJ1-5	TRBD1	-	TRBV19
TGTGCCAGCAGCTTAGAAAAGAAGAGCCACGAGCAGTACTTC	CASSLEKKSHEQYF	TRBJ2-7	-	-	TRBV7-2
TGTGCCAGCAGCCTCGGGACAGCTAGCTTTTTCGGCTACACCTTC	CASSLGTASFFGYTF	TRBJ1-2	TRBD1	-	TRBV7-2
TGCGCCAGCAGCCTTCAACAGATCCAAGGTGAAAAACTGTTTTTT	CASSLQQIQGEKLFF	TRBJ1-4	-	-	TRBV5-1
TGTGCCACCAGCAGAGAGAGAGGTAGCGGGGGACGTACAGATACGCAGTATTTT	CATSRERGSGGRTDTQYF	TRBJ2-3	TRBD2	-	TRBV15
TGTGCCTGGAGTGTCGGGACAGGGGGATACGAGCAGTACTTC	CAWSVGTGGYEQYF	TRBJ2-7	TRBD1	-	TRBV30
TGCGCCAGCAGCCCGGGACAGGGAGCCTACGAGCAGTACTTC	CASSPGQGAYEQYF	TRBJ2-7	TRBD1	once	TRBV5-1
TGCAGCGTTCCGCGCGGGACTGGAAAATACGAGCAGTACTTC	CSVPRGTGKYEQYF	TRBJ2-7	-	-	TRBV29-1
TGTGCCAGTAGTATCGGGGTTAGCCAGCCCCAGCATTTT	CASSIGVSQPQHF	TRBJ1-5	-	-	TRBV19
TGCAGCATACTCCAGGGCTCTAATGAAAAACTGTTTTTT	CSILQGSNEKLFF	TRBJ1-4	-	-	TRBV29-1
TGTGCCACCAGTGATTTATGGCCGACCGGGGAGCTGTTTTTT	CATSDLWPTGELFF	TRBJ2-2	-	-	TRBV24-1